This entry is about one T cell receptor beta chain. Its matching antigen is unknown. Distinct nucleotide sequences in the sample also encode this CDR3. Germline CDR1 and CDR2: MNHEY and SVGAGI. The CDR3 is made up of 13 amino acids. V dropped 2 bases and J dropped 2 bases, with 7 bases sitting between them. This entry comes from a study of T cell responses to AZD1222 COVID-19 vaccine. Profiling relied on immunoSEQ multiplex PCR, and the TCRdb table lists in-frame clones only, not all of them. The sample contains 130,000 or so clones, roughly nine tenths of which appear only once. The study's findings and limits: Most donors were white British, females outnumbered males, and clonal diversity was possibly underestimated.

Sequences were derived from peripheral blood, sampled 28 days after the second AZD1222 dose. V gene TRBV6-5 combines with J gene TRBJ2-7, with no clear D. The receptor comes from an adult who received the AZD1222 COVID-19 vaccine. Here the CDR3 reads CASSYPGTYEQYF. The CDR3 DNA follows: TGTGCCAGCAGTTACCCTGGGACCTACGAGCAGTACTTC.